The 9 T cell receptor beta chains below were found in one sample sequenced in a study of T-cell reconstitution after alpha-beta-depleted transplantation in children. Unique molecular identifiers were incorporated when the TCRbeta library was constructed. TCRdb ran MiXCR on the PCR reads and lists one entry per CDR3 protein. Of about 640,000 distinct CDR3 sequences listed, around 17% are singletons. The sequencing used PBMCs from the stem cell graft donor, collected from the stem cell graft. These receptors came from a human donor who donated a stem cell graft to a child with acute myeloid leukemia.

Ten or more counts support this clonotype. The CDR3 reads CSVENRVMIRGPQSEQFF. The CDR3 DNA reads as TGCAGCGTTGAGAACAGGGTGATGATTCGAGGGCCACAAAGTGAGCAGTTCTTC. The chain combines TRBV29-1 with TRBJ2-1, with TRBD1 as a possible D gene (6 bases). V lost 3 bases and J lost 9, with 30 bases in between. Germline assignment: CDR1 SQVTM and CDR2 ANQGSEA. The CDR3 loop spans 18 amino acids.

This clonotype was recorded at least ten times. The chain recombines TRBV6-5 with TRBJ2-2; weak D call: TRBD1 (5 bases). The CDR3 consists of 15 residues. Trimming removed 4 bases at V and 2 bases at J, with 11 bases between. Germline CDR1 is MNHEY and CDR2 is SVGAGI. The CDR3 spells CASSSRQTNTGELFF. The DNA of the CDR3 is TGTGCCAGCAGTTCCCGACAGACTAACACCGGGGAGCTGTTTTTT.

This clonotype was detected only a few times. The chain links TRBV5-1 to TRBJ2-2; TRBD1 matches 9 bases. CDR3 length equals 17 residues. Germline values: CDR1 SGHRS, CDR2 YFSETQ. Germline trimming cut 4 bases from V and 1 base from J; bases unmatched to any gene: 8. The CDR3: CASSREGQGMNTGELFF. CDR3 in DNA: TGCGCCAGCAGCAGGGAGGGACAGGGAATGAACACCGGGGAGCTGTTTTTT.

This clonotype was counted at least ten times. This chain connects TRBV10-3 to TRBJ1-5; the D is unclear. Looked up from germline, CDR1 is ENHRY and CDR2 is SYGVKD. CDR3 size: 14 residues. Trimming took off 4 bases at V and 2 bases at J, with 9 bases between the two ends. The CDR3 protein is CAISAVAGNQPQHF. CDR3 bases: TGTGCCATCAGTGCAGTGGCGGGCAATCAGCCCCAGCATTTT.

This clonotype was recorded at least ten times. V gene TRBV20-1 combines with J gene TRBJ2-3, with D hard to call. V was trimmed by 5 bases and J by 0 bases, leaving 15 bases between them. This CDR3 is built from 15 residues. From germline, CDR1 is DFQATT and CDR2 SNEGSKA (reference sequence). DNA for the CDR3: TGCAGTGCTTCCGACGGTATCTCTAGCACAGATACGCAGTATTTT. Translated: CSASDGISSTDTQYF.

The chain recombines TRBV9 with TRBJ2-6, with a possible D match to TRBD2 (5 bases). This CDR3 has 16 residues. CDR1 and CDR2 from the germline V gene are SGDLS and YYNGEE. The ends were cut back, 2 bases at V and 0 bases at J, with 9 bases in the middle. The CDR3 loop is CASSVGLHSGANVLTF. CDR3 nucleotide sequence: TGTGCCAGCAGCGTTGGACTCCACTCTGGGGCCAACGTCCTGACTTTC.

The rearrangement links TRBV7-2 to TRBJ2-1; the match to TRBD2 covers 8 bases. Germline CDR1 is SGHTA and CDR2 is FQGNSA. The CDR3 runs 16 residues. Losses at the gene ends were 7 bases for V and 5 bases for J; bases not matched to a gene: 13. The CDR3 DNA sequence: TGTGCCAGCACCCAACGGCCCGGGGGGGCAGACAATGAGCAGTTCTTC. This translates into CASTQRPGGADNEQFF.

This clonotype showed up many times. CDR3 in DNA: TGCAGTGGCGCAACACCCCCTGCTTCAGAGACCCAGTACTTC. It specifies CSGATPPASETQYF. This chain joins TRBV20-1 and TRBJ2-5; D unresolved. Germline assignment: CDR1 DFQATT and CDR2 SNEGSKA (reference sequence). This CDR3 is 14 amino acids long. V was clipped by 7 bases and J by 4 bases, with 19 bases between them.

This clonotype was detected only a few times. The chain is built from TRBV3-1 and TRBJ1-2; perhaps TRBD1 as D (5 bases). Per germline, CDR1 LGHDT and CDR2 YNNKEL (reference sequence). The V end was cut by 2 bases, the J end by 2 bases, with 15 bases between. There are 16 residues in the CDR3. CDR3 region: CASSQRVVAGNYGYTF. The CDR3 nucleotides read TGTGCCAGCAGCCAACGGGTCGTAGCAGGGAACTATGGCTACACCTTC.